The sequence of this T cell receptor beta chain was determined in a study of blood T cells in healthy people across ages. As for the study in general: Using template switching, researchers captured about one barcoded beta molecule for each two T cells.

Then a second PCR, running about 6 to 11 cycles, was carried out with a sample-barcoded 5' primer and a J-beta primer mix. TCRdb called the 5' RACE reads again in MiXCR, with one record for every CDR3 protein. The sample shows around 1,000,000 distinct CDR3 sequences, roughly a quarter of them seen only once. Germline lookup yields CDR1 SGHTA and CDR2 FQGNSA. V was pared by 6 bases and J by 4 bases, with 15 bases between. The CDR3 has 14 amino acids. These data also featured in a second study, about T cells of mothers and their children. This second study notes: M1S, a second-PCR primer, added sample barcodes and 2-4 random nucleotides. Related and unrelated pairs show similar shaping of TCR recombination output by thymic selection.

This sequence joins TRBV7-2 and TRBJ2-5; perhaps TRBD1 as D (5 bases). Specimen: blood. The clonotype comes from a girl aged 2 to 10 in good health. The CDR3 nucleotides read TGTGCCAGCAGGTTACCAGGGTGGGGAGAGACCCAGTACTTC. Translation gives CASRLPGWGETQYF. Combining the CDR3 with reference TRBV7-2 and TRBJ2-5 gives the whole variable domain GAGVSQSPSNKVTEKGKDVELRCDPISGHTALYWYRQSLGQGLEFLIYFQGNSAPDKSGLPSDRFSAERTGGSVSTLTIQRTQQEDSAVYLCASRLPGWGETQYFGPGTRLLVL.